The 30 T cell receptor beta chains below were found in one sample sequenced in a study of T cell responses to AZD1222 COVID-19 vaccine. Method: immunoSEQ multiplex PCR; TCRdb's copy keeps in-frame clones and lacks some. The sample lists roughly 120,000 clones, 92% occurring once. Sequencing was performed on peripheral blood, taken 28 days after the second AZD1222 dose. The receptors come from an adult who received the AZD1222 COVID-19 vaccine.

V and J are TRBV27 and TRBJ1-5; no definite D call. The CDR3 is 15 amino acids. With 3 bases removed from V and 0 bases from J, the gap between germline ends came to 9 bases. The germline V gene encodes CDR1 MNHEY and CDR2 SMNVEV (reference sequence). The chain's CDR3 is CASSLSGFSNQPQHF. CDR3 sequence (DNA): TGTGCCAGCAGTTTGTCCGGGTTTAGCAATCAGCCCCAGCATTTT.

The rearrangement joins TRBV7-2 to TRBJ2-5; D is uncertain. V was clipped by 5 bases and J by 3 bases, with 7 bases between them. The CDR3 has 12 residues. Germline CDR1 reads SGHTA; CDR2 reads FQGNSA. CDR3 residues: CASSLRKETQYF. CDR3 coding DNA: TGTGCCAGCAGCCTGAGAAAAGAGACCCAGTACTTC. Supplemented by reference TRBV7-2 and TRBJ2-5, the full variable domain reads GAGVSQSPSNKVTEKGKDVELRCDPISGHTALYWYRQSLGQGLEFLIYFQGNSAPDKSGLPSDRFSAERTGGSVSTLTIQRTQQEDSAVYLCASSLRKETQYFGPGTRLLVL.

A single count supports this clone. This chain's CDR3 is CASSQGKGFRTEAFF. CDR3 DNA sequence: TGCGCCAGCAGCCAAGGAAAAGGGTTTCGGACTGAAGCTTTCTTT. The gene calls are TRBV4-1 and TRBJ1-1; D is uncertain. The V and J ends lost 1 base and 5 bases respectively, with 14 bases between them. The germline V gene has CDR1 MGHRA and CDR2 YSYEKL. This CDR3 contains 15 residues.

The chain joins TRBV11-3 to TRBJ2-7; perhaps D is TRBD1 or TRBD2 (5 bases each). The length of the CDR3 is 14 residues. Trimming cost V 5 bases and J 0 bases, with 11 bases left between them. Per the germline V gene, CDR1 is SGHNT and CDR2 is YENEEA. The CDR3 sequence is CASSPRDGSYEQYF. DNA of the CDR3: TGTGCCAGCAGCCCAAGGGACGGCTCCTACGAGCAGTACTTC.

V usage is TRBV28 and J usage is TRBJ1-5; tentatively, D is TRBD1 (5 bases). Germline loops: CDR1 MDHEN, CDR2 SYDVKM. The CDR3 is 15 residues long. V was pared by 3 bases and J by 3 bases, with 12 bases between. The CDR3 DNA sequence: TGTGCCAGCAGTTTTTCTTCAGGGAACAATCAGCCCCAGCATTTT. Protein product: CASSFSSGNNQPQHF.

The chain employs TRBV6-6 and TRBJ1-1, with 8 bases that match TRBD1. The germline CDR1 and CDR2 sequences are MNHNY and SVGAGI (reference sequence). Losses at the gene ends were 4 bases for V and 4 bases for J; bases not matched to a gene: 11. The CDR3 is made up of 16 amino acids. The CDR3 loop reads CASSSLDRAGSTEAFF. The CDR3, as DNA: TGTGCCAGCAGTTCCTTGGACAGGGCCGGGAGCACTGAAGCTTTCTTT.

The rearrangement links TRBV21-1 to TRBJ2-4; the table's D gene call, TRBD1, was not cross checked with the DNA. TRBV21-1 has pseudogene status. The CDR3 covers 18 residues. The CDR3 region is CASSKAPRQGGAKNIQYF. The CDR3 bases are TGTGCCAGCAGCAAAGCGCCGAGACAGGGGGGGGCCAAAAACATTCAGTACTTC.

The rearrangement joins TRBV7-9 to TRBJ2-7; a possible D gene is TRBD1 (5 bases). The V end was cut by 5 bases, the J end by 2 bases, with 13 bases between. The V gene's germline CDR1 is SEHNR and CDR2 FQNEAQ (reference sequence). The CDR3 covers 14 residues. The CDR3 nucleotides are TGTGCCAGCAGCCCGCCCGACAGAGCCTACGAGCAGTACTTC. Encoded protein: CASSPPDRAYEQYF.

The CDR3 is CASSHLGTSGYSSYEQYF. The DNA for the CDR3 is TGTGCCAGCAGCCACCTAGGGACTAGCGGCTATAGCTCCTACGAGCAGTACTTC. The chain recombines TRBV4-2 with TRBJ2-7; TRBD2 matches 11 bases. Trimming cost V 3 bases and J 0 bases; bases outside gene matches: 10. The CDR3 length is 18 residues. Germline lookup yields CDR1 LGHNA and CDR2 YNFKEQ.

The CDR3 DNA reads TGTGCCAGCAGATTAGGGGGCGAGGAGGGCACTGAAGCTTTCTTT. Encoded protein: CASRLGGEEGTEAFF. The chain recombines TRBV5-4 with TRBJ1-1, with 7 nucleotides matching TRBD1. This CDR3 is built from 15 residues. Trimming took 5 bases from V and 4 from J; bases not matched to a gene: 11. Germline CDR1 SGHNT, CDR2 YYREEE (reference sequence).

The chain carries TRBV10-3 and TRBJ1-2, with D perhaps TRBD1 (5 bases). Germline values: CDR1 ENHRY, CDR2 SYGVKD. The CDR3 contains 14 residues. V was cut by 0 bases and J by 2 bases, with 7 bases left in between. The CDR3: CAISESSGNYGYTF. CDR3 coding DNA: TGTGCCATCAGTGAGTCGTCAGGGAACTATGGCTACACCTTC.

The genes are TRBV7-9 and TRBJ2-3; 9 bases line up with TRBD2. V was clipped by 3 bases and J by 3 bases; unmatched bases: 7. CDR3 length equals 16 residues. Per germline, CDR1 SEHNR and CDR2 FQNEAQ (reference sequence). For the CDR3, the DNA is TGTGCCAGCAGCTTTCAGATCGGACTAGCGACAGATACGCAGTATTTT. This sequence encodes CASSFQIGLATDTQYF.

This clone was seen once. The chain uses TRBV5-6 and TRBJ2-3; 8 nucleotides align to TRBD1. Germline CDR1 SGHDT, CDR2 YYEEEE. Trimming took 2 bases from V and 5 from J; bases not matched to a gene: 4. CDR3 length: 14 residues. The CDR3 DNA sequence: TGTGCCAGCAGCTTTGGACAGGGAAGAGATACGCAGTATTTT. Translation gives CASSFGQGRDTQYF.

The chain joins TRBV6-4 to TRBJ1-2; TRBD1 matches at 7 bases. Germline V gives CDR1 MRHNA, CDR2 SNTAGT. The V and J ends lost 7 bases and 5 bases, in that order; junction bases with no gene match: 10. The CDR3 length is 14 residues. This chain's CDR3 is CASKKGAGEYGYTF. The CDR3 nucleotides are TGTGCCAGCAAAAAGGGGGCAGGAGAATATGGCTACACCTTC.

This rearrangement joins TRBV23-1 to TRBJ2-5, with no clear D. TRBV23-1 is assigned to the ORF class and has an uncertain function. Trimming pared 0 bases from V and 3 bases from J, leaving 14 bases between. This CDR3 spans 16 amino acids. This CDR3 is CASSQSSSTDEETQYF. The DNA for the CDR3 is TGCGCCAGCAGTCAATCGAGTAGTACAGATGAAGAGACCCAGTACTTC.

The chain carries TRBV28 and TRBJ2-5; 11 bases are a match to TRBD2. The CDR3 has 15 residues. Germline CDR1 MDHEN, CDR2 SYDVKM. V gave up 3 bases and J gave up 2 bases; unmatched junction bases: 2. In DNA, the CDR3 is TGTGCCAGCAGTTTTGGGACTAGCGGACAAGAGACCCAGTACTTC. Protein product: CASSFGTSGQETQYF.

The V call is TRBV5-4, the J call TRBJ2-5; TRBD2 matches at 8 bases. Germline CDR1 is SGHNT and CDR2 is YYREEE (reference sequence). The CDR3 totals 16 residues. Trimming cost V 5 bases and J 0 bases; bases outside gene matches: 9. CDR3 nucleotide sequence: TGTGCCAGCAGATCGGGACTAGGGGGGCACCAAGAGACCCAGTACTTC. It is translated as CASRSGLGGHQETQYF.

The chain employs TRBV5-8 and TRBJ2-7; TRBD1 matches at 10 bases. The CDR3 covers 12 residues. Germline trimming cut 0 bases from V and 13 bases from J; bases unmatched to any gene: 4. Germline CDR1 and CDR2: SGHTS and YDEGEE. The CDR3 nucleotides are TGTGCCAGCAGCTTGGGGGGACAGGGGAACTACTTC. This codes for CASSLGGQGNYF. Full variable domain (remainder filled in from reference TRBV5-8 and TRBJ2-7): EAGVTQSPTHLIKTRGQQATLRCSPISGHTSVYWYQQALGLGLQFLLWYDEGEERNRGNFPPRFSGRQFPNYSSELNVNALELEDSALYLCASSLGGQGNYFGPGTRLTVT.

The chain uses TRBV25-1 and TRBJ2-5; 8 nucleotides line up with TRBD1. Germline values: CDR1 MGHDK, CDR2 SYGVNS. Losses at the gene ends were 4 bases for V and 2 bases for J; bases not matched to a gene: 3. The CDR3 is made up of 14 amino acids. CDR3 region: CASSGTGSQETQYF. In nucleotides, the CDR3 is TGTGCCAGCAGTGGGACAGGGAGTCAAGAGACCCAGTACTTC.

The genes are TRBV15 and TRBJ1-2; no clear D gene. V lost 0 bases, J lost 6 bases, and 11 bases lay in between. The CDR3 runs to 14 residues. The V gene's germline CDR1 is LNHNV and CDR2 YYDKDF (reference sequence). DNA of the CDR3: TGTGCCACCAGCAGAGATGCGTATCAAAATGGCTACACCTTC. The encoded protein is CATSRDAYQNGYTF.

This chain uses TRBV28 with TRBJ2-2; tentatively, D is TRBD1 or TRBD2 (6 bases each). V was clipped by 5 bases and J by 4 bases, with 17 bases between them. Germline V gene data show CDR1 as MDHEN and CDR2 as SYDVKM. The CDR3 loop spans 16 amino acids. The CDR3 region has the DNA TGTGCCAGCAGTCCCACGGGGGCAGGAGCCACCGGGGAGCTGTTTTTT. Protein: CASSPTGAGATGELFF. The entire variable domain, with the rest obtained from reference TRBV28 and TRBJ2-2, is as follows: DVKVTQSSRYLVKRTGEKVFLECVQDMDHENMFWYRQDPGLGLRLIYFSYDVKMKEKGDIPEGYSVSREKKERFSLILESASTNQTSMYLCASSPTGAGATGELFFGEGSRLTVL.

Here the CDR3 reads CASSPTDGDGYTF. The CDR3 DNA follows: TGTGCCAGCAGCCCCACCGACGGGGACGGCTACACCTTC. The chain joins TRBV3-1 (or the pseudogene TRBV3-2) to TRBJ1-2; a weak D match, TRBD1 (5 bases). V was shortened by 4 bases and J by 8 bases, with 14 bases between the two germline ends. Germline V gene lookup returns CDR1 LGHDT and CDR2 YNNKEL (reference sequence). CDR3 length: 13 amino acids.

The J gene is TRBJ2-7, the V gene TRBV7-9; D perhaps matches TRBD1 (5 bases). Germline V gene lookup returns CDR1 SEHNR and CDR2 FQNEAQ (reference sequence). The CDR3 covers 12 residues. V was trimmed by 5 bases and J by 5 bases, leaving 10 bases between them. Written as DNA, the CDR3 is TGTGCCAGCAGCGCCTCGGACAACGAGCAGTACTTC. This encodes CASSASDNEQYF. Full variable domain (outside the CDR3, taken from reference TRBV7-9 and TRBJ2-7): DTGVSQNPRHKITKRGQNVTFRCDPISEHNRLYWYRQTLGQGPEFLTYFQNEAQLEKSRLLSDRFSAERPKGSFSTLEIQRTEQGDSAMYLCASSASDNEQYFGPGTRLTVT.

The chain joins TRBV6-4 to TRBJ2-1; TRBD2 aligns across 10 bases. This CDR3 is 15 amino acids long. J gave up 3 bases and V 6 bases, and 5 bases lay outside the gene matches. The germline CDR1 and CDR2 sequences are MRHNA and SNTAGT. For the CDR3, the DNA is TGTGCCAGCAGAGCGGGGGGGACCTACTACAATGAGCAGTTCTTC. Its protein product is CASRAGGTYYNEQFF.

A single count supports this clone. The chain has TRBV7-2 and TRBJ2-3; 9 bases are shared with TRBD1. The CDR3 has 15 residues. Losses at the gene ends were 5 bases for V and 6 bases for J; bases not matched to a gene: 9. In germline, CDR1 is SGHTA, CDR2 FQGNSA. The CDR3 DNA is TGTGCCAGCAGCCCAGGGACAGGGCCTATCGATACGCAGTATTTT. It specifies CASSPGTGPIDTQYF.

This chain uses TRBV3-1 (or the pseudogene TRBV3-2) with TRBJ2-1; D unclear. V was trimmed by 1 base and J by 7 bases, leaving 5 bases between them. The CDR3 runs to 12 residues. CDR1 and CDR2 (germline): LGHDT, YNNKEL (reference sequence). In DNA form, the CDR3 reads TGTGCCAGCAGCCAAGCACTAAATGAGCAGTTCTTC. Translating gives CASSQALNEQFF.

The chain uses TRBV28 and TRBJ1-2; weak D call: TRBD1 (5 bases). The V end was cut by 5 bases, the J end by 8 bases, with 21 bases between. The CDR3 length is 15 residues. Germline CDR1 and CDR2: MDHEN and SYDVKM. CDR3 residues: CASSPTVITTAGYTF. In DNA form, the CDR3 reads TGTGCCAGCAGTCCGACAGTAATCACGACTGCAGGCTACACCTTC.

V usage is TRBV27 and J usage is TRBJ1-6; D not certain. Germline CDR1 is MNHEY and CDR2 is SMNVEV (reference sequence). This CDR3 has 17 residues. V lost 1 base to trimming and J lost 6 bases, with 16 bases between them. CDR3 coding DNA: TGTGCCAGCAGTTTATATAATCTACCCGCGGGTAATTCACCCCTCCACTTT. Translation: CASSLYNLPAGNSPLHF.

This sequence joins TRBV5-1 and TRBJ2-3, with D unclear. The CDR3 runs to 14 residues. Germline V gene lookup returns CDR1 SGHRS and CDR2 YFSETQ. The V end was cut by 0 bases, the J end by 2 bases, with 7 bases between. The CDR3 nucleotides are TGCGCCAGCAGCTTGGAGGCAGACACAGATACGCAGTATTTT. This codes for CASSLEADTDTQYF.

This clone was observed a handful of times. This chain uses TRBV3-1 (or the pseudogene TRBV3-2) with TRBJ2-7; TRBD2 agrees at 12 bases. J gave up 1 base and V 4 bases, and 8 bases lay outside the gene matches. There are 17 residues in the CDR3. The germline V gene encodes CDR1 LGHDT and CDR2 YNNKEL (reference sequence). CDR3 bases: TGTGCCAGCAGCCCGCTCCCCGGACTAGCGGGGTCCTACGAGCAGTACTTC. It codes for CASSPLPGLAGSYEQYF.